This T cell receptor beta chain comes out of a study of blood T cell repertoires in COVID-19. Study-wide context: Acute and convalescent COVID-19 samples came from the United States, Italy and Spain. Nucleic acid was either cDNA or gDNA, and it came from T cells, B-cell-depleted T cells, or PBMCs.

Per germline, CDR1 SNHLY and CDR2 FYNNEI. V gave up 8 bases and J gave up 1 base, with 15 bases separating them. This CDR3 has 14 amino acids. Study processing details: Amplification from reference gene primers served as the basis for estimated nucleated cell counts. The protocol was immunoSEQ multiplex PCR, while the TCRdb copy is restricted to in-frame clones and leaves out a portion. Clone size and the V and J calls come from that table; the DNA yielded D and trimming. The sample records under 350,000 clones, approximately 91% being singletons. V usage is TRBV2 and J usage is TRBJ2-7; possibly TRBD2 for D (5 bases). The specimen was peripheral blood. The clonotype originates from a man in his fifties with acute or convalescent COVID-19. The CDR3: CASVVRGQSYEQYF. The CDR3 region has the DNA TGTGCCAGCGTAGTCCGGGGTCAGTCCTACGAGCAGTACTTC.